The 29 T cell receptor beta chains reported below all come from one sample, sequenced in a study of cytomegalovirus exposure and HLA in healthy donors. The PCR contained 60 Vbeta and 13 Jbeta primers. Assay used: immunoSEQ multiplex PCR; TCRdb lists only in-frame clones, some missing. The table has about 140,000 clones, 80% seen once. The specimen was PBMCs. The receptors come from a man aged 50 to 60 in good health and CMV-seronegative.

The chain is built from TRBV28 and TRBJ1-1; D uncertain. Germline V gives CDR1 MDHEN, CDR2 SYDVKM. This CDR3 has 12 residues. V lost 3 bases and J 3 bases, leaving 5 bases between the germline ends. Here the CDR3 reads CASSFRDTEAFF. In nucleotides, the CDR3 is TGTGCCAGCAGTTTTAGAGACACTGAAGCTTTCTTT.

The J gene is TRBJ1-1, the V gene TRBV6-1, with 7 bases aligning to TRBD1. This CDR3 spans 14 amino acids. Losses at the gene ends were 6 bases for V and 1 base for J; bases not matched to a gene: 5. Per germline, CDR1 MNHNS and CDR2 SASEGT. CDR3 loop: CASRTGSGNTEAFF. The CDR3 coding sequence is TGTGCCAGCAGGACAGGGTCAGGGAACACTGAAGCTTTCTTT.

The chain joins TRBV9 to TRBJ2-2; the D gene is possibly TRBD1 (5 bases). Trimming pared 2 bases from V and 1 base from J, leaving 9 bases between. The CDR3 spans 15 residues. CDR1 is SGDLS, CDR2 YYNGEE, per germline. DNA for the CDR3: TGTGCCAGCAGCGTTCAGGGTTTGAACACCGGGGAGCTGTTTTTT. Translating it yields CASSVQGLNTGELFF. Full variable domain (rest looked up from reference TRBV9 and TRBJ2-2): DSGVTQTPKHLITATGQRVTLRCSPRSGDLSVYWYQQSLDQGLQFLIQYYNGEERAKGNILERFSAQQFPDLHSELNLSSLELGDSALYFCASSVQGLNTGELFFGEGSRLTVL.

The chain joins TRBV5-1 to TRBJ2-3, with D tentatively TRBD1 (6 bases). CDR3 length: 15 amino acids. The V and J ends lost 1 base and 2 bases respectively, with 11 bases between them. CDR1 and CDR2 (germline): SGHRS, YFSETQ. This CDR3 is CASSLFRGTTDTQYF. CDR3 DNA: TGCGCCAGCAGCTTGTTTAGGGGGACCACAGATACGCAGTATTTT.

The V and J genes are TRBV2 and TRBJ1-1, with TRBD1 matching 11 bases. The CDR3 is 13 amino acids. The germline V gene encodes CDR1 SNHLY and CDR2 FYNNEI. V shed 6 bases, J shed 5 bases, and the junction held 2 bases outside the gene matches. The CDR3 DNA reads as TGTGCCAGCAGAGGGACAGGGGGAACTGAAGCTTTCTTT. It codes for CASRGTGGTEAFF.

This chain connects TRBV9 to TRBJ2-3, with D tentatively TRBD1 (6 bases). The germline V gene has CDR1 SGDLS and CDR2 YYNGEE. The CDR3 has 15 amino acids. Trimming removed 6 bases at V and 0 bases at J, with 14 bases between. CDR3 nucleotide sequence: TGTGCCAGCACCGGCACAGGGCGAAGCACAGATACGCAGTATTTT. This encodes CASTGTGRSTDTQYF.

CDR3 in amino acids: CASSQDRETTSYEQYF. CDR3 DNA: TGCGCCAGCAGCCAAGATCGGGAGACTACCTCCTACGAGCAGTACTTC. The V gene is TRBV4-1, the J gene TRBJ2-7, with D possibly matching TRBD2 (6 bases). The CDR3 is 16 residues long. Germline V gene data show CDR1 as MGHRA and CDR2 as YSYEKL. V was pared by 0 bases and J by 0 bases, with 12 bases between.

The rearrangement joins TRBV9 to TRBJ2-5, with 9 nucleotides matching TRBD2. V was clipped by 9 bases and J by 5 bases; unmatched bases: 11. The CDR3 has 14 amino acids. CDR1 SGDLS and CDR2 YYNGEE come from the germline V gene. CDR3 bases: TGTGCCAACCCGTGGGTAGCGGGAGAGGAGACCCAGTACTTC. Its protein is CANPWVAGEETQYF.

The rearrangement joins TRBV6-1 to TRBJ2-1; D is undetermined. V lost 4 bases to trimming and J lost 8 bases, with 9 bases between them. The CDR3 consists of 12 residues. Germline CDR1 is MNHNS and CDR2 is SASEGT. The CDR3 region has the DNA TGTGCCAGCAGTGGGCATGTCGATGAGCAGTTCTTC. Its protein product is CASSGHVDEQFF.

The count of this clone is one. The chain links TRBV4-1 to TRBJ1-4; D is unresolved. The CDR3 sequence is 16 residues long. V was pared by 0 bases and J by 7 bases, with 15 bases between. Germline values: CDR1 MGHRA, CDR2 YSYEKL. CDR3 in DNA: TGCGCCAGCAGCCAAGATCGAGTCCGCGCGGGTGAAAAACTGTTTTTT. It encodes CASSQDRVRAGEKLFF.

The chain links TRBV7-9 to TRBJ1-4; D is uncertain. This CDR3 contains 13 residues. V was pared by 4 bases and J by 11 bases, with 14 bases between. The germline V gene encodes CDR1 SEHNR and CDR2 FQNEAQ (reference sequence). CDR3 DNA: TGTGCCAGCAGCTACCCCGCTCGGGAGAAACTGTTTTTT. Its protein product is CASSYPAREKLFF.

This chain links TRBV9 with TRBJ2-3; 7 positions match TRBD2. J lost 3 bases, V lost 0 bases, and 7 bases had no gene match. Germline V lookup: CDR1 SGDLS, CDR2 YYNGEE. The CDR3 has 16 residues. This CDR3 is CASSVEAGVRTDTQYF. The CDR3 nucleotides are TGTGCCAGCAGCGTAGAGGCGGGAGTGAGAACAGATACGCAGTATTTT.

With regard to this clone: Other DNA sequences in this specimen translate into the identical CDR3. V is TRBV30 and J is TRBJ1-1, with D possibly TRBD1 on 6 matching bases. The CDR3 length is 14 residues. CDR1 and CDR2 (germline): GTSNPN, SVGIG (reference sequence). Trimming shortened V by 3 bases and J by 3 bases, and 14 bases separated the two germline ends. The DNA for the CDR3 is TGTGCCTGGAGGATCAGGGGTATCGACACTGAAGCTTTCTTT. It encodes CAWRIRGIDTEAFF. The full variable domain, in which reference TRBV30 and TRBJ1-1 provide the parts outside the CDR3, is SQTIHQWPATLVQPVGSPLSLECTVEGTSNPNLYWYRQAAGRGLQLLFYSVGIGQISSEVPQNLSASRPQDRQFILSSKKLLLSDSGFYLCAWRIRGIDTEAFFGQGTRLTVV.

The chain links TRBV2 to TRBJ2-5; TRBD1 is a possible D gene (6 bases). TRBJ2-7 matches the DNA end more closely, so the J call is doubtful. CDR1 SNHLY and CDR2 FYNNEI come from the germline V gene. The CDR3 is 16 amino acids. CDR3 sequence (DNA): TGTGCCAGGAGGGGCTGGACAGAGGGTCTTTCGTACGAGCAGTACTTC. Protein sequence: CARRGWTEGLSYEQYF.

This clone came up once. The CDR3 region is CASSGRTEAFF. CDR3 nucleotides: TGCGCCAGCAGCGGGAGGACTGAAGCTTTCTTT. The chain carries TRBV5-1 and TRBJ1-1; D gene ambiguous. The CDR3 runs to 11 residues. V lost 4 bases and J lost 5, with 6 bases in between. Germline V gives CDR1 SGHRS, CDR2 YFSETQ.

The chain employs TRBV12-5 and TRBJ1-1; TRBD1 agrees at 7 bases. This CDR3 region has 17 residues. The trim removed 1 base at V and 3 bases at J, leaving 11 bases unmatched. The germline V gene encodes CDR1 LGHNT and CDR2 FRNRAP. DNA of the CDR3: TGTGCTAGTGGTTTGGCCTTACAGGGGCAGAGGTACACTGAAGCTTTCTTT. Encoded protein: CASGLALQGQRYTEAFF.

The chain uses TRBV6-1 and TRBJ2-5, with D hard to call. Trimming left V 7 bases short and J 5 bases short, with 14 bases between. The germline V gene encodes CDR1 MNHNS and CDR2 SASEGT. The CDR3 is 13 amino acids. The DNA for the CDR3 is TGTGCCAGCAACATGGAGAGGAGCGAGACCCAGTACTTC. As protein: CASNMERSETQYF.

V gene TRBV19 combines with J gene TRBJ2-6; TRBD1 matches at 8 bases. Germline CDR1 and CDR2: LNHDA and SQIVND (reference sequence). This CDR3 has 18 amino acids. Trimming took 5 bases from V and 0 from J; bases not matched to a gene: 9. The CDR3 region has the DNA TGTGCCAGTAGTGCCCGGGACAGGCTTCTCTCTGGGGCCAACGTCCTGACTTTC. Residues: CASSARDRLLSGANVLTF.

The chain has TRBV7-9 and TRBJ2-1, with 10 bases that match TRBD2. V was pared by 3 bases and J by 4 bases, with 3 bases of the junction left unmatched. CDR3 size: 15 residues. From germline, CDR1 is SEHNR and CDR2 FQNEAQ (reference sequence). This CDR3 reads CASSFQAGGYNEQFF. Written as DNA, the CDR3 is TGTGCCAGCAGCTTTCAAGCGGGAGGGTACAATGAGCAGTTCTTC.

CDR3 coding DNA: TGTGCCAGCAGCTTATCAGGGGGCGGAGACGAGCAGTACTTC. Amino acid sequence: CASSLSGGGDEQYF. The V gene is TRBV7-2, the J gene TRBJ2-7; 8 bases are a match to TRBD1. Germline CDR1 SGHTA, CDR2 FQGNSA. With 2 bases clipped from V and 5 bases from J, the junction kept 5 bases outside the gene matches. The CDR3 has 14 residues.

The chain couples TRBV6-5 to TRBJ1-4; D is unresolved. This CDR3 contains 14 residues. Per germline, CDR1 MNHEY and CDR2 SVGAGI. With 0 bases removed from V and 3 bases from J, the gap between germline ends came to 5 bases. DNA for the CDR3: TGTGCCAGCAGTTACTCCTCGGCTAATGAAAAACTGTTTTTT. Its protein is CASSYSSANEKLFF.

The chain carries TRBV6-5 and TRBJ1-1; no definite D call. Germline CDR1 MNHEY, CDR2 SVGAGI. V lost 7 bases and J lost 0, with 9 bases in between. There are 13 residues in the CDR3. CDR3 loop: CASTRNMNTEAFF. CDR3 bases: TGTGCCAGCACACGAAACATGAACACTGAAGCTTTCTTT.

CDR3 loop: CASSPGQGFSPLHF. The CDR3 DNA follows: TGTGCCAGCTCGCCGGGACAGGGGTTTTCACCCCTCCACTTT. The chain combines TRBV18 with TRBJ1-6; 10 bases align to TRBD1. V lost 6 bases to trimming and J lost 9 bases; unmatched junction nucleotides: 5. Germline CDR1 and CDR2: KGHSH and LQKENI. CDR3 length equals 14 residues.

The CDR3 spells CASSLESSGGAFLSETQYF. The CDR3 DNA follows: TGTGCCAGCAGCTTAGAGTCTAGCGGGGGGGCATTTCTGAGTGAGACCCAGTACTTC. The genes are TRBV11-2 and TRBJ2-5, with 12 bases lining up with TRBD2. V trimming: 0 bases; J trimming: 5 bases; junction bases outside the gene matches: 13. CDR3 length: 19 residues. Germline assignment: CDR1 SGHAT and CDR2 FQNNGV.

CDR3 amino acids: CATNLGGSLSYNEQFF. As DNA, the CDR3 is TGCGCCACCAACCTGGGCGGGAGCCTCTCCTACAATGAGCAGTTCTTC. The rearrangement joins TRBV5-1 to TRBJ2-1; TRBD2 matches at 7 bases. The germline gives CDR1 SGHRS, CDR2 YFSETQ. Germline trimming cut 9 bases from V and 0 bases from J; bases unmatched to any gene: 12. This CDR3 contains 16 residues.

This clone was seen more than once but under ten times. The chain employs TRBV5-4 and TRBJ2-3; 10 bases are a match to TRBD2. Germline lookup yields CDR1 SGHNT and CDR2 YYREEE (reference sequence). V was clipped by 3 bases and J by 0 bases; unmatched bases: 4. The CDR3 totals 16 residues. Here the CDR3 DNA reads TGTGCCAGCAGCTCGGGACTAGCGTTGAGCACAGATACGCAGTATTTT. Its translation: CASSSGLALSTDTQYF.

The chain employs TRBV9 and TRBJ1-2; possibly TRBD1 for D (5 bases). There are 13 residues in the CDR3. Germline V gives CDR1 SGDLS, CDR2 YYNGEE. Trimming left V 0 bases short and J 6 bases short, with 9 bases between. The CDR3 sequence is CASSVEMGHGYTF. As DNA, the CDR3 is TGTGCCAGCAGCGTAGAAATGGGGCATGGCTACACCTTC.

Only a few counts were recorded for this clone. The rearrangement uses TRBV6-1 and TRBJ2-7; 12 bases are a match to TRBD2. V lost 2 bases to trimming and J lost 2 bases; unmatched junction nucleotides: 10. The CDR3 is made up of 18 amino acids. Per the germline V gene, CDR1 is MNHNS and CDR2 is SASEGT. The CDR3 DNA reads as TGTGCCAGCAGTGAAAGGCCTAGCGGGAGGGTAGACCCCTACGAGCAGTACTTC. This gives the protein CASSERPSGRVDPYEQYF.

V usage is TRBV28 and J usage is TRBJ2-7; TRBD2 is a possible D gene (6 bases). Germline CDR1 reads MDHEN; CDR2 reads SYDVKM. CDR3 length: 14 residues. Between the trimmed V and J ends, which lost 2 bases and 2 bases, there was a span of 10 bases. The CDR3 loop is CASSLLGRTYEQYF. The CDR3 nucleotides read TGTGCCAGCAGTTTACTGGGGAGGACCTACGAGCAGTACTTC.